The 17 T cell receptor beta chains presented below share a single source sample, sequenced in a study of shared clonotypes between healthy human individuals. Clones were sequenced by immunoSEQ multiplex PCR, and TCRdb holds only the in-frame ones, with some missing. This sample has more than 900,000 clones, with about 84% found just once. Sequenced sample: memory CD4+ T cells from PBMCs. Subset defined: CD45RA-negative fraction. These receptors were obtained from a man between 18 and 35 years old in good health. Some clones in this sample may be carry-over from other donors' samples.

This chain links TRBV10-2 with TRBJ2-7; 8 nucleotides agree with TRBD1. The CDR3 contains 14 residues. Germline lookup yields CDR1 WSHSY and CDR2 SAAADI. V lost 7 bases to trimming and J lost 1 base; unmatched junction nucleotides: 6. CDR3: CASTRGQESYEQYF. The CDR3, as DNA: TGCGCCAGCACTCGGGGACAGGAGTCCTACGAGCAGTACTTC.

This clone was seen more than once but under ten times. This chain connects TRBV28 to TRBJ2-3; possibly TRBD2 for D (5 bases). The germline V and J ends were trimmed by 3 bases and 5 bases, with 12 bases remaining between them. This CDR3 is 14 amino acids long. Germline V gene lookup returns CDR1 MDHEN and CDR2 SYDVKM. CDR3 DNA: TGTGCCAGCAGTTTTTCGGTAGCGAGAGATACGCAGTATTTT. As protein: CASSFSVARDTQYF.

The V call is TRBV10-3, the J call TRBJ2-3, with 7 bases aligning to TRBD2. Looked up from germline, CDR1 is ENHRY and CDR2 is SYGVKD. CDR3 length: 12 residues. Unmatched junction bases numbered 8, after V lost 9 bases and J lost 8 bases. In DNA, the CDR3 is TGTGCCATGGGAGGGGACGGTCGTACGCAGTATTTT. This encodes CAMGGDGRTQYF.

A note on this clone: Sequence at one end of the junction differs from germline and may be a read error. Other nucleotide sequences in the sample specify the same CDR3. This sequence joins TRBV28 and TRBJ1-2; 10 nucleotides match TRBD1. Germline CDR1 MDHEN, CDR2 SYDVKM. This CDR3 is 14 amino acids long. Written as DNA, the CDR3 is TGCGCCAGCAGACAGGGGGCGGGCATCTATGGCTACACCTTC. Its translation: CASRQGAGIYGYTF.

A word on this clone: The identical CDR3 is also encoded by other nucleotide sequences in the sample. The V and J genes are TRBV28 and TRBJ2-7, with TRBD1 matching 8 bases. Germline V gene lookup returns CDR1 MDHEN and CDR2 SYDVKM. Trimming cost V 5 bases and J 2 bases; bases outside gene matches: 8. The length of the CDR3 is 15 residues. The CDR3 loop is CASSTSRTGTYEQYF. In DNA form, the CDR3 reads TGTGCCAGCAGTACCTCCAGGACAGGGACCTACGAGCAGTACTTC. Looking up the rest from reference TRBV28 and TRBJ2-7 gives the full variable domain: DVKVTQSSRYLVKRTGEKVFLECVQDMDHENMFWYRQDPGLGLRLIYFSYDVKMKEKGDIPEGYSVSREKKERFSLILESASTNQTSMYLCASSTSRTGTYEQYFGPGTRLTVT.

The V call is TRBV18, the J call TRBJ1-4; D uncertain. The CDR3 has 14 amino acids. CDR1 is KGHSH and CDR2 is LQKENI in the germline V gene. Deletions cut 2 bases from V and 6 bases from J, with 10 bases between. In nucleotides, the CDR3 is TGTGCCAGCTCACCAACGACCGGGGATGAAAAACTGTTTTTT. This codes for CASSPTTGDEKLFF.

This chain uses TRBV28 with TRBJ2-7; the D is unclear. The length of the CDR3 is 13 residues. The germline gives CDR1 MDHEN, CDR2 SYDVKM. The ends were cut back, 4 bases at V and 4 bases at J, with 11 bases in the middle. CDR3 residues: CASSSALPYEQYF. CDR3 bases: TGTGCCAGCAGTTCGGCACTACCATACGAGCAGTACTTC. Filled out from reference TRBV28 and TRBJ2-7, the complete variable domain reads DVKVTQSSRYLVKRTGEKVFLECVQDMDHENMFWYRQDPGLGLRLIYFSYDVKMKEKGDIPEGYSVSREKKERFSLILESASTNQTSMYLCASSSALPYEQYFGPGTRLTVT.

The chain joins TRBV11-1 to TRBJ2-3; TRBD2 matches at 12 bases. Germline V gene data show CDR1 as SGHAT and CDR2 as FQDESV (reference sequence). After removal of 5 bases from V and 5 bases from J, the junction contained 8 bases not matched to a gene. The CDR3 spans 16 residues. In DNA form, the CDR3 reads TGTGCCAGCAGCATGCTGACTAGCGGGAGAAGAGATACGCAGTATTTT. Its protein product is CASSMLTSGRRDTQYF. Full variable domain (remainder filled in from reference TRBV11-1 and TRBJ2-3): EAEVAQSPRYKITEKSQAVAFWCDPISGHATLYWYRQILGQGPELLVQFQDESVVDDSQLPKDRFSAERLKGVDSTLKIQPAELGDSAMYLCASSMLTSGRRDTQYFGPGTRLTVL.

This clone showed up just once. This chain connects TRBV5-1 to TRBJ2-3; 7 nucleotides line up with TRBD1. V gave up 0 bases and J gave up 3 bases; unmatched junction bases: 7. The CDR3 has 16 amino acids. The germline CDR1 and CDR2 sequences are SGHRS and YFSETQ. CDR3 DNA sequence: TGCGCCAGCAGCTTGGGACAGGGAATCAGTACAGATACGCAGTATTTT. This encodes CASSLGQGISTDTQYF.

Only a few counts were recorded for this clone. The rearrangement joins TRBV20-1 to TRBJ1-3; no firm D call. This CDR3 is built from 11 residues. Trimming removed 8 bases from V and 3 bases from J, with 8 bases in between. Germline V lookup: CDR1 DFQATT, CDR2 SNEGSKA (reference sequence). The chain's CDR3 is CSTTSGNTIYF. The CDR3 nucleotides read TGCAGTACTACTAGTGGAAACACCATATATTTT.

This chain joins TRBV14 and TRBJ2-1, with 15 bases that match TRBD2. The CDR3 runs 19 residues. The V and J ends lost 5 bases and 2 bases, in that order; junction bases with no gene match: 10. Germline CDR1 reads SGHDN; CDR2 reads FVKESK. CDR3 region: CASSFWTSGRGGPYNEQFF. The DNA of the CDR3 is TGTGCCAGCAGCTTCTGGACTAGCGGGAGGGGGGGCCCCTACAATGAGCAGTTCTTC.

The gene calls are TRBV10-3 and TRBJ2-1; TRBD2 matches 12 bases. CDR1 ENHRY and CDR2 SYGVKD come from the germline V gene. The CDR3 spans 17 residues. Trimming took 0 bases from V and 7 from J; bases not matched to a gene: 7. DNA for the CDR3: TGTGCCATCAGTGAGTCGGCTAGCGGGAGGGTGGGGAATGAGCAGTTCTTC. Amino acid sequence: CAISESASGRVGNEQFF.

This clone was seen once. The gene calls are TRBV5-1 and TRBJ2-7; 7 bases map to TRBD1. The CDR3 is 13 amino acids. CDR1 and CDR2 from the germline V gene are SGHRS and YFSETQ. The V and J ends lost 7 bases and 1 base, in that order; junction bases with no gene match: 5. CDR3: CASGTEISYEQYF. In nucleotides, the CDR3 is TGCGCCAGCGGGACAGAAATATCCTACGAGCAGTACTTC.

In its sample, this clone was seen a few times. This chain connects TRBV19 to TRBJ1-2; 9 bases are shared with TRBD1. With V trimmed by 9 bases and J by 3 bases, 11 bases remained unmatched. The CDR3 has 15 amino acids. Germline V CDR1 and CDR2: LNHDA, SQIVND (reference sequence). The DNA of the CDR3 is TGTGCCAGCACCGCCGGGACAGGGAACCACTATGGCTACACCTTC. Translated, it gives CASTAGTGNHYGYTF.

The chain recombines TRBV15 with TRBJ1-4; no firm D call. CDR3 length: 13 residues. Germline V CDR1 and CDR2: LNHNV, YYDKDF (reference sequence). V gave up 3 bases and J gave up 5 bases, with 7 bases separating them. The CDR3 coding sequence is TGTGCCACCAGCAGGACTGTCAATGAAAAACTGTTTTTT. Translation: CATSRTVNEKLFF.

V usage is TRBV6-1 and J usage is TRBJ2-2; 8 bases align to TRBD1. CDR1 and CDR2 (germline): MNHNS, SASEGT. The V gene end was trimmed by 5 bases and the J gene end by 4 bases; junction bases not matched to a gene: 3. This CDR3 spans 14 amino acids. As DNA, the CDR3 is TGTGCCAGCAGTTTTGGACAGGGCACCGGGGAGCTGTTTTTT. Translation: CASSFGQGTGELFF.

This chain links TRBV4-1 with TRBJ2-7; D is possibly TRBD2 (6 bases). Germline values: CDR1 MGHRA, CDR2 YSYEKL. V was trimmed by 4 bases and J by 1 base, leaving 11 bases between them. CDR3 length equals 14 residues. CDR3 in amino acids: CASSLLAVSYEQYF. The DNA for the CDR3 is TGCGCCAGCAGCCTTTTAGCGGTTTCCTACGAGCAGTACTTC.